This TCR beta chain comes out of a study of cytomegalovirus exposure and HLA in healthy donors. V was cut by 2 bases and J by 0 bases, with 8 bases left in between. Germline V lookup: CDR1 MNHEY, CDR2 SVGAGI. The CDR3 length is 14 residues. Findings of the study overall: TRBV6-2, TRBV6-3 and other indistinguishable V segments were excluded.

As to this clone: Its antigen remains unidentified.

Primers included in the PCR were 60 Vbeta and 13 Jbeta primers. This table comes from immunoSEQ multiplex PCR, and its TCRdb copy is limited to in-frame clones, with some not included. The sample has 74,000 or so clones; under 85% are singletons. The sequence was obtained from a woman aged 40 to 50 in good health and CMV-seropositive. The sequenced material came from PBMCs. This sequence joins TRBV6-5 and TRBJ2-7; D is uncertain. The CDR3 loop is CASSYGDSSYEQYF. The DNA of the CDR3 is TGTGCCAGCAGTTACGGTGATAGCTCCTACGAGCAGTACTTC.